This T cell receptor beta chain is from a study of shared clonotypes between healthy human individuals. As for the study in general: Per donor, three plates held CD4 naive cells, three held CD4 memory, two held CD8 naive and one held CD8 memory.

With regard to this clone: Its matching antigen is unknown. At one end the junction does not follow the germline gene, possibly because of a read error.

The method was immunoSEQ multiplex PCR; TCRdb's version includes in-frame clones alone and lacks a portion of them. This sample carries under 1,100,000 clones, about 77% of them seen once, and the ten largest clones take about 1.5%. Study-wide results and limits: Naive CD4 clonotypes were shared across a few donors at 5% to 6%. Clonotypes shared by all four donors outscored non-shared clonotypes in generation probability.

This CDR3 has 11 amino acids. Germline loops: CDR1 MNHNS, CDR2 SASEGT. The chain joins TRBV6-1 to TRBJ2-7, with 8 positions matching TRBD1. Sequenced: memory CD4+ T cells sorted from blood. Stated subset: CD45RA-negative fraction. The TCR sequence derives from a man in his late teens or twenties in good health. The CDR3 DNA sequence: TGTGCCAGCAGTACACGGACAGGGTGGCACTTC. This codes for CASSTRTGWHF.